Each of the 17 T cell receptor beta chains below was sequenced from the same sample in a study of T cells in Graves' hyperthyroidism and ophthalmopathy. TCR beta CDR3 sequences were amplified from RNA transcripts. RT-PCR in the first round (using the HTBI primer set) targeted the TCR CDR3. Each CDR3 protein is one row after TCRdb ran MiXCR on the multiplex PCR reads. The table lists hundreds of thousands of distinct CDR3 sequences, less than 25% of them singletons, with over 30% in the top ten. Sequencing input: blood. These receptors originate from a young man with Graves' ophthalmopathy.

The table lists this clonotype with a few counts. The rearrangement uses TRBV20-1 and TRBJ1-6; D is undetermined. Per the germline V gene, CDR1 is DFQATT and CDR2 is SNEGSKA (reference sequence). The CDR3 spans 16 residues. Between the trimmed V and J ends, which lost 0 bases and 0 bases, there was a span of 9 bases. CDR3 bases: TGCAGTGCTAGAGATCCGAACAGCTCCTATAATTCACCCCTCCACTTT. Protein sequence: CSARDPNSSYNSPLHF.

CDR3 region: CASSQDTTLGFYEQYF. In DNA, the CDR3 is TGTGCCAGCAGCCAAGATACCACATTGGGGTTCTACGAGCAGTACTTC. The V and J genes are TRBV3-1 and TRBJ2-7, with D unclear. Per germline, CDR1 LGHDT and CDR2 YNNKEL (reference sequence). This CDR3 region has 16 residues. V lost 0 bases and J 3 bases, leaving 15 bases between the germline ends.

This clonotype was counted many times. The chain is built from TRBV28 and TRBJ2-1, with D unclear. V was cut by 6 bases and J by 2 bases, with 14 bases left in between. Per the germline V gene, CDR1 is MDHEN and CDR2 is SYDVKM. This CDR3 is 15 amino acids long. The CDR3 protein is CASSLLAYTYNEQFF. For the CDR3, the DNA is TGTGCCAGCAGCCTCTTAGCCTACACCTACAATGAGCAGTTCTTC.

This clonotype appeared a few times. V gene TRBV7-8 combines with J gene TRBJ2-1; 8 nucleotides match TRBD2. The V and J ends lost 0 bases and 9 bases, in that order; junction bases with no gene match: 1. Germline assignment: CDR1 SGHVS and CDR2 FQNEAQ. CDR3 length equals 13 residues. CDR3 nucleotides: TGTGCCAGCAGCTTAGCCGGGAGGGTTGAGCAGTTCTTC. The encoded protein is CASSLAGRVEQFF. Drawing the rest from reference TRBV7-8 and TRBJ2-1, the complete variable domain is GAGVSQSPRYKVAKRGQDVALRCDPISGHVSLFWYQQALGQGPEFLTYFQNEAQLDKSGLPSDRFFAERPEGSVSTLKIQRTQQEDSAVYLCASSLAGRVEQFFGPGTRLTVL.

The sample holds a few counts of this clonotype. The chain recombines TRBV28 with TRBJ2-4; unclear D gene. Trimming stripped 5 bases from V and 7 bases from J, with 18 bases between. CDR3 length equals 15 residues. CDR1 and CDR2 from the germline V gene are MDHEN and SYDVKM. The CDR3 protein is CASSPGPRLGNIQYF. The CDR3 nucleotides are TGTGCCAGCAGTCCCGGCCCCAGACTGGGCAACATTCAGTACTTC. Full variable domain (rest looked up from reference TRBV28 and TRBJ2-4): DVKVTQSSRYLVKRTGEKVFLECVQDMDHENMFWYRQDPGLGLRLIYFSYDVKMKEKGDIPEGYSVSREKKERFSLILESASTNQTSMYLCASSPGPRLGNIQYFGAGTRLSVL.

J is TRBJ2-2 and V is TRBV6-1; D remains unclear. The germline gives CDR1 MNHNS, CDR2 SASEGT. Trimming pared 7 bases from V and 4 bases from J, leaving 16 bases between. The CDR3 spans 15 residues. The CDR3: CASTRSLTSTGELFF. The DNA of the CDR3 is TGTGCCAGCACTCGTTCTTTGACGAGCACCGGGGAGCTGTTTTTT.

This clonotype was seen many times. J is TRBJ1-2 and V is TRBV12-3 or TRBV12-4, with D hard to call. Trimming cost V 3 bases and J 8 bases, with 22 bases left between them. The CDR3 totals 16 residues. This chain's CDR3 is CASSLTLTGSPGGYTF. Written as DNA, the CDR3 is TGTGCCAGCAGTTTGACTCTGACCGGGAGTCCAGGAGGCTACACCTTC.

Comment on this clonotype: A read error may produce the germline difference seen at one junction end. The J gene is TRBJ1-3, the V gene TRBV13; 8 bases line up with TRBD1. CDR1 is PRHDT and CDR2 is FYEKMQ in the germline V gene (reference sequence). The CDR3 is 18 residues long. In DNA, the CDR3 is TGTGCCAGCAGTCCCCGACAGGGGCTCTCCCCTCCTGGGAACACCATATATTTT. Translating it yields CASSPRQGLSPPGNTIYF.

This clonotype has just a few counts. The V gene is TRBV5-4, the J gene TRBJ1-2; D remains ambiguous. There are 14 residues in the CDR3. Germline V gene lookup returns CDR1 SGHNT and CDR2 YYREEE (reference sequence). V lost 6 bases, J lost 1 base, and 13 bases lay in between. Here the CDR3 DNA reads TGTGCCAGCACCTCACCAACAGTTAACTATGGCTACACCTTC. Its protein is CASTSPTVNYGYTF.

This clonotype was found many times. The rearrangement links TRBV2 to TRBJ2-7, with TRBD1 matching 7 bases. The CDR3 has 12 residues. Germline V CDR1 and CDR2: SNHLY, FYNNEI. V shed 6 bases and J 10 bases; nucleotides not matched to a gene: 9. The CDR3 sequence: CASSPTDREQYF. The CDR3 DNA sequence: TGTGCCAGCAGCCCCACCGACAGGGAACAGTACTTC.

The chain recombines TRBV20-1 with TRBJ1-1; maybe TRBD1 (5 bases). Germline loops: CDR1 DFQATT, CDR2 SNEGSKA (reference sequence). CDR3 length: 14 amino acids. The germline V and J ends were trimmed by 6 bases and 5 bases, with 19 bases remaining between them. The CDR3 sequence is CSAHGSRVGTEAFF. The CDR3, as DNA: TGCAGTGCCCACGGTTCCAGGGTTGGAACTGAAGCTTTCTTT.

This clonotype was observed a few times. The gene calls are TRBV6-1 and TRBJ1-2; a weak D match, TRBD1 (6 bases). The CDR3 loop spans 15 amino acids. The germline V gene has CDR1 MNHNS and CDR2 SASEGT. The V gene lost 5 bases and the J gene lost 4 bases, with 17 bases spanning the gap. DNA for the CDR3: TGTGCCAGCAGTTCCTCAGGGGTTGGCAGCTATGGCTACACCTTC. Amino acids: CASSSSGVGSYGYTF.

This clonotype was seen more than once but under ten times. The rearrangement uses TRBV6-8 and TRBJ2-7; TRBD2 matches 9 bases. V lost 0 bases to trimming and J lost 3 bases; unmatched junction nucleotides: 3. Germline lookup yields CDR1 MNHGY and CDR2 SAAAGT. The CDR3 runs 15 residues. In nucleotides, the CDR3 is TGTGCCAGCAGTTACTCGATAGCGGGAGACTACGAGCAGTACTTC. Its protein product is CASSYSIAGDYEQYF.

In its sample, this clonotype was seen many times. The chain links TRBV5-1 to TRBJ2-7, with TRBD1 as a possible D gene (6 bases). The V gene's germline CDR1 is SGHRS and CDR2 YFSETQ. The CDR3 has 15 amino acids. V was cut by 4 bases and J by 2 bases, with 16 bases left in between. This CDR3 is CASSARTDIPYEQYF. The CDR3 DNA follows: TGCGCCAGCAGCGCACGGACAGACATTCCCTACGAGCAGTACTTC.

The sample holds a few counts of this clonotype. The rearrangement uses TRBV6-1 and TRBJ1-2; 8 bases align to TRBD1. With V trimmed by 10 bases and J by 5 bases, 12 bases remained unmatched. The CDR3 runs to 14 residues. CDR1 is MNHNS and CDR2 is SASEGT in the germline V gene. In DNA, the CDR3 is TGTGCCAAGTATGGAACAGGGGGAGAATATGGCTACACCTTC. This translates into CAKYGTGGEYGYTF.

There are a few counts of this clonotype. The gene calls are TRBV19 and TRBJ1-5; no clear D. Trimming shortened V by 4 bases and J by 5 bases, and 9 bases separated the two germline ends. Germline lookup yields CDR1 LNHDA and CDR2 SQIVND (reference sequence). The CDR3 spans 13 residues. The CDR3 loop is CASSTLIYQPQHF. CDR3 sequence (DNA): TGTGCCAGTAGTACCCTGATTTATCAGCCCCAGCATTTT.

This clonotype was observed many times. The chain couples TRBV30 to TRBJ1-1; 8 nucleotides agree with TRBD1. The junction had 9 bases not matched to a gene; V was cut back by 2 bases and J by 1 base. This CDR3 is built from 16 residues. Germline V gene lookup returns CDR1 GTSNPN and CDR2 SVGIG (reference sequence). Here the CDR3 reads CAWSLGQGGANTEAFF. DNA for the CDR3: TGTGCCTGGAGTTTAGGACAGGGAGGTGCGAACACTGAAGCTTTCTTT.